In its sample, the clone carrying this T cell receptor beta chain was seen many times. The CDR3 is made up of 15 amino acids. V was pared by 1 base and J by 5 bases, with 14 bases between. Per germline, CDR1 SGHVS and CDR2 FNYEAQ. This sample stems from a study of T-cell memory formation after mild COVID-19. Background on the study: TCR clusters largely stayed donor specific.

TCRdb reanalysed the 5' RACE reads using MiXCR and keeps one entry per CDR3 protein. The table has hundreds of thousands of distinct CDR3 sequences, around an eighth seen once. The receptor comes from a man between 18 and 29 years old who had mild COVID-19 (a few samples of this study predate the infection). Cell type and time point are not known. The material sequenced was PBMCs or a T cell subset sorted from them (not recorded which). V is TRBV7-6 and J is TRBJ2-5, with D perhaps TRBD2 (6 bases). The CDR3 coding sequence is TGTGCCAGCAGCTTAGACGGGAACGCGGGGGAGACCCAGTACTTC. It translates to CASSLDGNAGETQYF. The full variable domain, with the rest looked up from reference TRBV7-6 and TRBJ2-5, is GAGVSQSPRYKVTKRGQDVALRCDPISGHVSLYWYRQALGQGPEFLTYFNYEAQQDKSGLPNDRFSAERPEGSISTLTIQRTEQRDSAMYRCASSLDGNAGETQYFGPGTRLLVL.